This T cell receptor beta chain originates from a study of human T cells and chemical hapten exposure. This CDR3 is 14 amino acids long. V was clipped by 2 bases and J by 8 bases, with 15 bases between them. Germline V gives CDR1 SEHNR, CDR2 FQNEAQ (reference sequence). This clonotype was seen repeatedly, ten times or more. In TCRdb, the 5' RACE reads were re-called with MiXCR into one record per CDR3 protein. The sample contains some 150,000 distinct CDR3 sequences, 4.1% of which appear only once. Unfractionated whole blood was the source from which total RNA was extracted. V usage is TRBV7-9 and J usage is TRBJ1-2; TRBD1 is a possible D gene (6 bases). The origin of this receptor is a female donor in good health. The CDR3 DNA reads as TGTGCCAGCAGCTTACGGGGGGCCCCCGGGGGCTACACCTTC. Protein: CASSLRGAPGGYTF. The full variable domain, completed using reference TRBV7-9 and TRBJ1-2, is DTGVSQNPRHKITKRGQNVTFRCDPISEHNRLYWYRQTLGQGPEFLTYFQNEAQLEKSRLLSDRFSAERPKGSFSTLEIQRTEQGDSAMYLCASSLRGAPGGYTFGSGTRLTVV.